The T cell receptor beta chain described here comes from a study of T cells expressing NK-cell markers. At the level of the study: Sorted CD3+CD56+NKG2C+, CD3+CD56+NKG2C- and CD3+CD56-NKG2C+ T cells provided the TCR beta repertoires. Study outcomes and limitations: Also leading the CD3+CD56-NKG2C+ fraction in several donors were these clonotypes.

With the 5' RACE reads reprocessed, TCRdb shows one record per CDR3 protein and no DNA. This table lists about 180,000 distinct CDR3 sequences. The CDR3 runs to 14 residues. Germline loops: CDR1 SEHNR, CDR2 FQNEAQ (reference sequence). On this clonotype itself: The target antigen is unknown.

The clonotype originates from a man aged 18-75 years in good health. The sample was blood T cells: a sorted CD56 or NKG2C T cell subset, CD4+ or CD8+ T cells, or bulk PBMC T cells (not recorded which). The chain recombines TRBV7-9 with TRBJ1-1; TCRdb's D call of TRBD1 is untestable without DNA. The chain's CDR3 is CASSSDRTNTEAFF. Full variable domain (missing parts from reference TRBV7-9 and TRBJ1-1): DTGVSQNPRHKITKRGQNVTFRCDPISEHNRLYWYRQTLGQGPEFLTYFQNEAQLEKSRLLSDRFSAERPKGSFSTLEIQRTEQGDSAMYLCASSSDRTNTEAFFGQGTRLTVV.